The T cell receptor beta chain described here comes from a study of blood T cell repertoires in COVID-19. Study at large: COVID-19 samples collected from the United States, Italy and Spain covered acute and convalescent phases. T cells, B-cell-depleted T cells, or PBMCs provided the cDNA or gDNA that served as material.

The CDR3 contains 16 residues. J gave up 13 bases and V 5 bases, and 13 bases lay outside the gene matches. Germline V gene sequence: CDR1 SGHTA, CDR2 FQGNSA. Clones were sequenced by immunoSEQ multiplex PCR, and TCRdb holds only the in-frame ones, with some missing. The top ten hold 29% of the sample, which has about 74,000 clones, about nine tenths seen once. The sequencing input was peripheral blood. This sequence was found in a woman at least 80 years old with active or convalescent COVID-19. The chain recombines TRBV7-2 with TRBJ1-6; 11 nucleotides line up with TRBD1. The CDR3 DNA is TGTGCCAGCAGCCCCGAGGACAGGGGGCCTACTGGCCCCCTCCACTTT. This encodes CASSPEDRGPTGPLHF.